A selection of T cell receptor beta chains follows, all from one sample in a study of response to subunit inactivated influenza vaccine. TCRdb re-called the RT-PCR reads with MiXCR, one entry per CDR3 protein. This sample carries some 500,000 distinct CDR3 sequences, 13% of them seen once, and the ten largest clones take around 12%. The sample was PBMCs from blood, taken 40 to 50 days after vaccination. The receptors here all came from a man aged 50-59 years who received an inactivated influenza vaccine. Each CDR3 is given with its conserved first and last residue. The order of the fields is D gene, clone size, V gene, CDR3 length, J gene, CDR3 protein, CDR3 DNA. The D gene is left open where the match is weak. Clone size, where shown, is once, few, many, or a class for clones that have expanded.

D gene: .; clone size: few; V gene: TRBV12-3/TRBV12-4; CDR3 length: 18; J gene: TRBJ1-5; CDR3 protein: CASSFSESAGLRIQPQHF; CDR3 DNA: TGTGCCAGCAGTTTTTCGGAGTCAGCCGGCCTTCGTATTCAGCCCCAGCATTTT
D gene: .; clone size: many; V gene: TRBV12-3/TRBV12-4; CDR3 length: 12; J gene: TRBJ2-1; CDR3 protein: CASRLPGTEQFF; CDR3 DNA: TGTGCCAGCAGACTCCCTGGGACAGAGCAGTTCTTC
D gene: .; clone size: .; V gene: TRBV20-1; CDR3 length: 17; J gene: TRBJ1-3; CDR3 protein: CSARGPLGLTPGNTIYF; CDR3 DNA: TGCAGTGCTAGAGGGCCCTTGGGTTTAACGCCTGGAAACACCATATATTTT
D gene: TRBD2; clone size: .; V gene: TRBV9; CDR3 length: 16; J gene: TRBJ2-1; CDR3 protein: CASSVGTSGRSYEQFF; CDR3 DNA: TGTGCCAGCAGCGTAGGGACTAGCGGGAGATCTTATGAGCAGTTCTTC
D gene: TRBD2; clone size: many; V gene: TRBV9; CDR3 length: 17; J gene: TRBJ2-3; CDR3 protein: CASSVELAGVGEDTQYF; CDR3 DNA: TGTGCCAGCAGCGTAGAACTAGCGGGAGTAGGGGAAGATACGCAGTATTTT
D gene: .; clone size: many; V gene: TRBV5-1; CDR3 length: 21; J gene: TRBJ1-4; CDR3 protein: CASSLSPRGRDGNATNEKLFF; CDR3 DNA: TGCGCCAGCAGCTTATCGCCGCGCGGACGGGACGGAAATGCAACTAATGAAAAACTGTTTTTT
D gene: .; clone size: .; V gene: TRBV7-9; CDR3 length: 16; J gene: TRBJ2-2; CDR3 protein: CASSVYGTYNTGELFF; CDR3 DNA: TGTGCCAGCAGCGTATACGGGACTTACAACACCGGGGAGCTGTTTTTT
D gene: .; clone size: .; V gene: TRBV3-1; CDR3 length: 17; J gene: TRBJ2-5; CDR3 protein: CASSQAASWDNFETQYF; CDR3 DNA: TGTGCCAGCAGCCAAGCCGCTAGCTGGGACAATTTCGAGACCCAGTACTTC
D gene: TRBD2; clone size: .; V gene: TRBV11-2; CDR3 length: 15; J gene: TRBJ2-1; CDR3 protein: CASRYPSGGYNEQFF; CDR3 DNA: TGTGCCAGCAGGTATCCTAGCGGGGGATACAATGAGCAGTTCTTC
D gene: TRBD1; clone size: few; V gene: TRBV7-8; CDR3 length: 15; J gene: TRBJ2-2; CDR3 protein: CASSLVGTGQRELFF; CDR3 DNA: TGTGCCAGCAGCTTAGTAGGGACAGGCCAGCGGGAGCTGTTTTTT
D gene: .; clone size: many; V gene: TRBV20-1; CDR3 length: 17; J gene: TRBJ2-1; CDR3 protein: CSARGEDRGSSYNEQFF; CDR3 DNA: TGCAGTGCTAGAGGAGAGGACCGGGGGAGCTCCTACAATGAGCAGTTCTTC
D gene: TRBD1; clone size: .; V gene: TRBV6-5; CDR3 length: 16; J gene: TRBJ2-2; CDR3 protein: CARRENRGLFSGELFF; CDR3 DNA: TGTGCCAGAAGAGAAAACAGGGGGCTGTTTTCCGGGGAGCTGTTTTTT
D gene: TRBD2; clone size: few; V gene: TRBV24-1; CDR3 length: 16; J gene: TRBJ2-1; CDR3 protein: CATSDSGLAGRNEQFF; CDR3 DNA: TGTGCCACCAGTGATTCGGGACTAGCGGGCCGCAATGAGCAGTTCTTC
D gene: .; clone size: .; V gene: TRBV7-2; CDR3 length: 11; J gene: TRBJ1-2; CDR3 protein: CASSPTLGYTF; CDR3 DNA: TGTGCCAGCAGCCCCACGCTCGGCTACACCTTC
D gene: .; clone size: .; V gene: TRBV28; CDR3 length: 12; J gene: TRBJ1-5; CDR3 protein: CASSQFIQPQHF; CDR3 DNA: TGTGCCAGCAGCCAATTCATTCAGCCCCAGCATTTT
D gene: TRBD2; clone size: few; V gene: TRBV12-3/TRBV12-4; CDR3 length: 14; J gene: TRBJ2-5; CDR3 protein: CASSHGTSFETQYF; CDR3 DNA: TGTGCCAGCAGTCACGGGACTAGCTTTGAGACCCAGTACTTC
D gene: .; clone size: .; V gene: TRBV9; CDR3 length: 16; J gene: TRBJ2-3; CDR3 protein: CASSPSGGGGTDTQYF; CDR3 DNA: TGTGCCAGCAGCCCCTCAGGGGGGGGAGGGACAGATACGCAGTATTTT
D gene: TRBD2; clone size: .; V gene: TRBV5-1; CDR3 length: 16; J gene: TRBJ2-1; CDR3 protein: CASSLAGSGAIHEQFF; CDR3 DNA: TGCGCCAGCAGCTTGGCGGGTAGCGGGGCTATCCATGAGCAGTTCTTC
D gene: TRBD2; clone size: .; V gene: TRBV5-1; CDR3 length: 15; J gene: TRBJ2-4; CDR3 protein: CASSLDSSGALIQYF; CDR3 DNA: TGCGCCAGCAGCTTGGATTCTAGCGGGGCTTTAATTCAGTACTTC
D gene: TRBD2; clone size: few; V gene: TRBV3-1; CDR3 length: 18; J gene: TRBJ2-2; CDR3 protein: CASSHEVISGRGTGELFF; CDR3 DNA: TGTGCCAGCAGCCATGAAGTAATCAGCGGGAGAGGCACCGGGGAGCTGTTTTTT
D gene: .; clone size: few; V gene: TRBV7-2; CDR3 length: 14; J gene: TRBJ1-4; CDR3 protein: CASTTGDLNEKLFF; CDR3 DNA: TGTGCCAGCACCACCGGCGACCTTAATGAAAAACTGTTTTTT
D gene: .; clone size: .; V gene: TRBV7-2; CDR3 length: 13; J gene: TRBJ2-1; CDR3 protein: CASSSDRYNEQFF; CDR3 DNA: TGTGCCAGCAGCTCCGACAGGTACAATGAGCAGTTCTTC